This entry is about one T cell receptor (beta chain). Its matching antigen is unknown. The data stem from a study of shared clonotypes between healthy human individuals. Findings and limits, study-wide: Generation probabilities were higher for clonotypes shared across all four sorted-subset donors than for unshared ones.

Using immunoSEQ multiplex PCR, the repertoire was profiled, and TCRdb retains in-frame clones only, with some absent. The sample consists of approximately 2.5 million clones, more than 80% of them appearing once. The sequence came from a man aged 18 to 30 in good health. Sequencing input: naive CD4+ T cells sorted from blood. The sample's subset: CD45RA+ positively selected.

CDR3 in amino acids: CASSDDGQGGSLLEQYF. Here the CDR3 DNA reads TGTGCCAGCAGTGACGACGGACAGGGGGGGTCTCTCCTCGAGCAGTACTTC. The chain carries TRBV6-1 and TRBJ2-7; TRBD1 matches at 10 bases. This CDR3 contains 17 residues. J gave up 6 bases and V 3 bases, and 14 bases lay outside the gene matches. Germline values: CDR1 MNHNS, CDR2 SASEGT.